These 28 T cell receptor beta chains originate from one sample sequenced in a study of T-cell memory formation after mild COVID-19. Using its own MiXCR run on the 5' RACE reads, TCRdb lists one record per CDR3 protein. In the table there are hundreds of thousands of distinct CDR3 sequences, roughly 15% of which are singletons. The sequenced sample consisted of PBMCs or a T cell subset sorted from them (not recorded which). Receptors were obtained from a man between 18 and 35 years old who had mild COVID-19 (a few samples of this study predate the infection). Cell type and time point are not known.

This clonotype was detected only a few times. The chain recombines TRBV28 with TRBJ2-4, with 7 bases lining up with TRBD1. The ends lost 6 bases at V and 14 bases at J; junction bases unmatched: 4. CDR1 is MDHEN and CDR2 is SYDVKM in the germline V gene. This CDR3 has 10 residues. CDR3 nucleotide sequence: TGTGCCAGCAGCTCCGACAGGGAGTACTTC. Protein: CASSSDREYF.

This clonotype was observed a few times. This chain uses TRBV3-1 with TRBJ1-2, with TRBD1 matching over 9 bases. The CDR3 is 14 amino acids. V trimming: 1 base; J trimming: 6 bases; junction bases outside the gene matches: 3. Germline V gene sequence: CDR1 LGHDT, CDR2 YNNKEL (reference sequence). The CDR3: CASSQVWDRDGYTF. The CDR3 DNA sequence: TGTGCCAGCAGCCAAGTTTGGGACAGGGATGGCTACACCTTC.

This chain joins TRBV5-5 and TRBJ2-7, with 9 positions matching TRBD2. The CDR3 length is 15 residues. The germline CDR1 and CDR2 sequences are SGHKS and YYEKEE (reference sequence). Germline trimming cut 1 base from V and 0 bases from J; bases unmatched to any gene: 2. CDR3 DNA: TGTGCCAGCAGCTTGCTAGCGGGGCCCTCCTACGAGCAGTACGTC. Amino acids: CASSLLAGPSYEQYV.

This clonotype has a handful of counts. The chain employs TRBV13 and TRBJ1-2; D is ambiguous. Germline V gives CDR1 PRHDT, CDR2 FYEKMQ (reference sequence). The CDR3 runs 12 residues. V was clipped by 6 bases and J by 6 bases, with 11 bases between them. CDR3 DNA sequence: TGTGCCAGCAGTTCGTGGTCGGATGGCTACACCTTC. It yields the protein CASSSWSDGYTF.

The chain couples TRBV5-1 to TRBJ1-5; TRBD1 might be the D (6 bases). The CDR3 runs to 15 residues. V was cut by 4 bases and J by 3 bases, with 14 bases left in between. Per the germline V gene, CDR1 is SGHRS and CDR2 is YFSETQ. CDR3 sequence reads: CASSEQGGLNQPQHF. The CDR3 bases are TGCGCCAGCAGCGAACAAGGGGGGCTCAATCAGCCCCAGCATTTT. The full variable domain, its missing parts supplied by reference TRBV5-1 and TRBJ1-5, is KAGVTQTPRYLIKTRGQQVTLSCSPISGHRSVSWYQQTPGQGLQFLFEYFSETQRNKGNFPGRFSGRQFSNSRSEMNVSTLELGDSALYLCASSEQGGLNQPQHFGDGTRLSIL.

This chain uses TRBV24-1 with TRBJ2-3; 8 nucleotides agree with TRBD1. The V gene end was trimmed by 7 bases and the J gene end by 3 bases; junction bases not matched to a gene: 11. Germline assignment: CDR1 KGHDR and CDR2 SFDVKD. The CDR3 totals 16 residues. The CDR3 spells CATRQTGTGKTDTQYF. The CDR3 region has the DNA TGTGCCACCAGACAAACCGGGACAGGTAAAACAGATACGCAGTATTTT.

This clonotype was seen a handful of times. V and J are TRBV5-1 and TRBJ1-1; maybe TRBD1 (5 bases). The CDR3 has 13 residues. V lost 6 bases and J lost 2, with 11 bases in between. CDR1 and CDR2 from the germline V gene are SGHRS and YFSETQ. CDR3 coding DNA: TGCGCCAGCACCTACGGGGGAAACACTGAAGCTTTCTTT. Protein sequence: CASTYGGNTEAFF.

This clonotype was seen ten or more times. V gene TRBV7-2 combines with J gene TRBJ2-1; 9 nucleotides line up with TRBD1. V lost 5 bases to trimming and J lost 3 bases; unmatched junction nucleotides: 5. The CDR3 is made up of 15 amino acids. Germline values: CDR1 SGHTA, CDR2 FQGNSA. The DNA of the CDR3 is TGTGCCAGCAGCCCCCGACAGGGGGTCTACAATGAGCAGTTCTTC. This encodes CASSPRQGVYNEQFF.

The chain joins TRBV6-1 to TRBJ2-3; no firm D call. CDR3 length: 16 residues. The V and J ends lost 5 bases and 0 bases respectively, with 15 bases between them. Germline lookup yields CDR1 MNHNS and CDR2 SASEGT. The CDR3 spells CASSNPRWASTDTQYF. The CDR3 DNA reads as TGTGCCAGCAGTAACCCCCGCTGGGCTAGCACAGATACGCAGTATTTT.

In this sample, this clonotype turned up many times. The chain employs TRBV7-9 and TRBJ2-7; D is unclear. Germline V CDR1 and CDR2: SEHNR, FQNEAQ (reference sequence). Trimming removed 0 bases at V and 6 bases at J, with 12 bases between. This CDR3 comprises 14 residues. The CDR3 nucleotides read TGTGCCAGCAGCTTAGCGGGCCAGCCACGCGAGCAGTACTTC. Translated, it gives CASSLAGQPREQYF.

The chain is built from TRBV4-2 and TRBJ1-4, with TRBD1 identical over 9 bases. This CDR3 is built from 14 residues. Germline V lookup: CDR1 LGHNA, CDR2 YNFKEQ. Unmatched junction bases numbered 9, after V lost 8 bases and J lost 8 bases. CDR3 nucleotides: TGTGCCAGCGGAGATGGGACAGGGCGGGAAAAACTGTTTTTT. It is translated as CASGDGTGREKLFF.

V and J are TRBV27 and TRBJ2-7, with D tentatively TRBD1 (6 bases). In germline, CDR1 is MNHEY, CDR2 SMNVEV (reference sequence). Trimming cost V 8 bases and J 2 bases, with 13 bases left between them. The CDR3 has 13 residues. DNA for the CDR3: TGTGCCAGCCGAACAGGGTTACCCTACGAGCAGTACTTC. As protein: CASRTGLPYEQYF.

There are many counts of this clonotype. The rearrangement joins TRBV12-3 or TRBV12-4 to TRBJ2-5; TRBD1 or TRBD2 may be the D gene (5 bases each). The CDR3 extends over 15 amino acids. V lost 5 bases and J 7 bases, leaving 20 bases between the germline ends. In nucleotides, the CDR3 is TGTGCCAGCAGTCCTACCCGGGGCCCCGGATCGACCCAGTACTTC. Encoded protein: CASSPTRGPGSTQYF.

V and J are TRBV6-2 or TRBV6-3 and TRBJ2-1; D perhaps matches TRBD2 (7 bases). The CDR3 runs to 18 residues. V was trimmed by 6 bases and J by 3 bases, leaving 24 bases between them. Germline CDR1 and CDR2: MNHEY and SVGEGT. CDR3 in DNA: TGTGCCAGCAGGAGTCTTGCGGGGGCCTCTAGCTACTACAATGAGCAGTTCTTC. Amino acid sequence: CASRSLAGASSYYNEQFF.

The table lists this clonotype with a few counts. V is TRBV3-1 and J is TRBJ2-7, with D possibly TRBD1 on 6 matching bases. Per germline, CDR1 LGHDT and CDR2 YNNKEL (reference sequence). The CDR3 length is 13 residues. Trimming pared 6 bases from V and 5 bases from J, leaving 14 bases between. The CDR3, as DNA: TGTGCCAGCAGTCTACAGGGTTTGCACGAGCAGTACTTC. It encodes CASSLQGLHEQYF.

This rearrangement joins TRBV5-1 to TRBJ2-7; tentative D call: TRBD1 (6 bases). V dropped 0 bases and J dropped 2 bases, with 12 bases sitting between them. The length of the CDR3 is 15 residues. Germline V gene data show CDR1 as SGHRS and CDR2 as YFSETQ. CDR3 DNA: TGCGCCAGCAGCTTGGTTACAGGGAACCCCTACGAGCAGTACTTC. Protein: CASSLVTGNPYEQYF.

The chain combines TRBV7-2 with TRBJ1-2; 9 bases align to TRBD1. V shed 4 bases, J shed 9 bases, and the junction held 12 bases outside the gene matches. The CDR3 consists of 15 residues. The germline V gene encodes CDR1 SGHTA and CDR2 FQGNSA. CDR3 protein: CASSSDYGQGTSYTF. In nucleotides, the CDR3 is TGTGCCAGCAGCTCCGATTACGGACAGGGGACTAGCTACACCTTC.

This clonotype was picked up a small number of times. V gene TRBV5-1 combines with J gene TRBJ1-1; TRBD1 is a possible D gene (6 bases). Trimming cost V 0 bases and J 6 bases, with 12 bases left between them. Germline V CDR1 and CDR2: SGHRS, YFSETQ. This CDR3 comprises 14 residues. The DNA of the CDR3 is TGCGCCAGCAGCTTGGTTCCGGAGGGGGCTGAAGCTTTCTTT. It encodes CASSLVPEGAEAFF.

This clonotype has only a few counts. The chain recombines TRBV20-1 with TRBJ1-2; no clear D. With 6 bases removed from V and 4 bases from J, the gap between germline ends came to 15 bases. CDR3 size: 13 residues. Germline V gene lookup returns CDR1 DFQATT and CDR2 SNEGSKA (reference sequence). In DNA form, the CDR3 reads TGCAGTGCCCTAGACATATGGGCCTATGGCTACACCTTC. It codes for CSALDIWAYGYTF.

V gene TRBV6-4 combines with J gene TRBJ2-3, with D tentatively TRBD1 (5 bases). The CDR3 contains 14 residues. Germline CDR1 and CDR2: MRHNA and SNTAGT. Trimming removed 5 bases at V and 6 bases at J, with 15 bases between. CDR3 nucleotides: TGTGCCAGCAGTTATCAGACAGCTTCGGATACGCAGTATTTT. This codes for CASSYQTASDTQYF.

A few counts support this clonotype. The V call is TRBV24-1, the J call TRBJ2-1, with D tentatively TRBD2 (6 bases). This CDR3 has 16 amino acids. CDR1 is KGHDR, CDR2 SFDVKD, per germline. Trimming left V 4 bases short and J 0 bases short, with 12 bases between. Here the CDR3 DNA reads TGTGCCACCAGTGACGGTAGCGGACCCTCCTACAATGAGCAGTTCTTC. Translation: CATSDGSGPSYNEQFF.

The V call is TRBV12-3 or TRBV12-4, the J call TRBJ1-6; D is unresolved. The CDR3 is made up of 14 amino acids. V lost 3 bases, J lost 10 bases, and 13 bases lay in between. The CDR3 sequence is CASSLGGYQSPLHF. CDR3 DNA sequence: TGTGCCAGCAGTTTGGGCGGGTATCAGTCACCCCTCCACTTT.

The chain links TRBV27 to TRBJ2-7; D possibly corresponds to TRBD2 (5 bases). V dropped 0 bases and J dropped 3 bases, with 9 bases sitting between them. Germline CDR1 MNHEY, CDR2 SMNVEV (reference sequence). The CDR3 spans 14 residues. The CDR3 region has the DNA TGTGCCAGCAGTTTATCCCGGACTTTCTACGAGCAGTACTTC. Translation: CASSLSRTFYEQYF.

This CDR3 is CASSRMATQLGAFF. The CDR3 DNA reads as TGTGCCAGCAGCCGAATGGCAACTCAACTGGGGGCTTTCTTT. The rearrangement uses TRBV7-9 and TRBJ1-1; no clear D. Per the germline V gene, CDR1 is SEHNR and CDR2 is FQNEAQ (reference sequence). V lost 5 bases, J lost 11 bases, and 21 bases lay in between. The CDR3 sequence is 14 residues long.

About this clonotype itself: Because the CDR3's place on the DNA is in doubt, the DNA is left out and the CDR3 is given as listed by TCRdb. CDR3 amino acids: CASSKALWGSGANVLTF. The rearrangement joins TRBV21-1 to TRBJ2-6. TRBV21-1 is a listed pseudogene. The CDR3 length equals 17 residues, ends included.

In its sample, this clonotype was seen a few times. The rearrangement uses TRBV12-3 or TRBV12-4 and TRBJ1-1, with D unresolved. The CDR3 has 15 residues. Trimming took 5 bases from V and 1 from J, leaving 14 bases between them. The CDR3 DNA reads as TGTGCCAGCAGTCTCTCGGGTCCATGGAACACTGAAGCTTTCTTT. Its translation: CASSLSGPWNTEAFF.

This clonotype has a count of ten or more. The rearrangement joins TRBV5-6 to TRBJ2-2; D uncertain. V lost 5 bases, J lost 3 bases, and 11 bases lay in between. CDR1 and CDR2 (germline): SGHDT, YYEEEE. The CDR3 has 14 residues. The CDR3 sequence: CASSWALDTGELFF. CDR3 in DNA: TGTGCCAGCAGTTGGGCCCTAGACACCGGGGAGCTGTTTTTT.

This clonotype has just a few counts. The chain links TRBV24-1 to TRBJ2-3, with TRBD2 matching over 9 bases. The CDR3 covers 17 residues. V shed 3 bases and J 4 bases; nucleotides not matched to a gene: 10. Germline V gene sequence: CDR1 KGHDR, CDR2 SFDVKD. The CDR3 nucleotides read TGTGCCACCAGTGATCCACTCCGCGGGGGGGCGGCAGATACGCAGTATTTT. Translating it yields CATSDPLRGGAADTQYF.